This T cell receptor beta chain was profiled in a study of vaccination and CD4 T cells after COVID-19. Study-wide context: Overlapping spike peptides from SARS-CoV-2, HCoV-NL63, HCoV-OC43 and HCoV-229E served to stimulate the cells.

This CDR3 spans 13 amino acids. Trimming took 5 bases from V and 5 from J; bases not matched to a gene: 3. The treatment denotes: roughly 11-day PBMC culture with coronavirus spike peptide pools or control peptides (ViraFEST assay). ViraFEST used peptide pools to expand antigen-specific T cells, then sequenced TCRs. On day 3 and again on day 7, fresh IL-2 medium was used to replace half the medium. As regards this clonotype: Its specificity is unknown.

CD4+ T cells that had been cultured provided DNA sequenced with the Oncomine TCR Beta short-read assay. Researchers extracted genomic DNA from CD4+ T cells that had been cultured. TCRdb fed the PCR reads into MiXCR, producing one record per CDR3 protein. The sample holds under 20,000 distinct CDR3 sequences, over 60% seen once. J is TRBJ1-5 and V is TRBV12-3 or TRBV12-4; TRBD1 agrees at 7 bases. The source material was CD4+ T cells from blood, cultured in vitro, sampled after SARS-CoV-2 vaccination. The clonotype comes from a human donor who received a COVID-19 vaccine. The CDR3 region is CASSTDRDQPQHF. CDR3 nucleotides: TGTGCCAGCAGTACCGACAGGGATCAGCCCCAGCATTTT.